This T cell receptor (beta chain) is drawn from a study of T cells in tuberculosis. Overall study: T cells were selected with CD1B tetramers loaded with glucose monomycolate.

The method was immunoSEQ multiplex PCR; TCRdb's version includes in-frame clones alone and lacks a portion of them. Here the sample spans about 22,000 clones, less than 98% being singletons. Unmatched junction bases numbered 8, after V lost 3 bases and J lost 3 bases. The CDR3 has 16 residues. Germline V gene data show CDR1 as SGHRS and CDR2 as YFSETQ. The sequence came from a donor aged 5-35 years with latent tuberculosis or without tuberculosis infection. The specimen sequenced was PBMCs. The gene calls are TRBV5-1 and TRBJ1-4; 7 bases fit TRBD1. CDR3 protein: CASSSTGVDPNEKLFF. The CDR3 coding sequence is TGCGCCAGCAGCTCCACAGGGGTCGACCCTAATGAAAAACTGTTTTTT.